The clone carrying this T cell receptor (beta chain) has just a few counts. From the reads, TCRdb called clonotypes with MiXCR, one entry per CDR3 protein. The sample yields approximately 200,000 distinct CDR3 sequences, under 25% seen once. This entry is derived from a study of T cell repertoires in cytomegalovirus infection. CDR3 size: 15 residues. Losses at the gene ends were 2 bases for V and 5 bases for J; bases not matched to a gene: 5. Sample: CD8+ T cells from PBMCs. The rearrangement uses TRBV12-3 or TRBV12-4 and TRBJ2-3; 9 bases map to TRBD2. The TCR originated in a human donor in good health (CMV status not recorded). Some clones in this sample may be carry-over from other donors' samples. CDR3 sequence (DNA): TGTGCCAGCAGTTTAATGCGGCGGGGGGGAGATACGCAGTATTTT. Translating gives CASSLMRRGGDTQYF.